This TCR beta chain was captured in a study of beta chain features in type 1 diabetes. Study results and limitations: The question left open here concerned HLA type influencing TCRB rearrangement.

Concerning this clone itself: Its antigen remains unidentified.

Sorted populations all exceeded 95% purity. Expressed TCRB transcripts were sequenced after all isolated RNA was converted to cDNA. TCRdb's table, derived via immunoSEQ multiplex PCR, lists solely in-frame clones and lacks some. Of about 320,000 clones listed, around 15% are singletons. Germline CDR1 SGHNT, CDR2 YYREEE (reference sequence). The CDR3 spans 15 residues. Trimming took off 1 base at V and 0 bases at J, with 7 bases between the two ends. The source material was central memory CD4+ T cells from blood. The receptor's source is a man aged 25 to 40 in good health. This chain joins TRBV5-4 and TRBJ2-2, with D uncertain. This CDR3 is CASSLKQPNTGELFF. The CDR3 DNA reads TGTGCCAGCAGCTTGAAACAGCCGAACACCGGGGAGCTGTTTTTT.